A selection of T cell receptor beta chains follows, all from one sample in a study of identical twins. TCRdb analysed the 5' RACE reads with MiXCR anew, one entry per CDR3 protein. This repertoire shows roughly 720,000 distinct CDR3 sequences, 15% to 20% found once; its top ten account for under 15%. This sample also appeared in a second study, on T cells expressing NK-cell markers.

Input material: PBMCs. The receptor source for this set is a woman aged 18-35 years in good health. Each CDR3 is given with its conserved first and last residue. Each record gives: clone size, V gene, J gene, D gene, CDR3 protein, CDR3 DNA. A D gene is named only where the DNA matches it firmly. Some rows mark clone size as missing; the rest say once, few, many or name a class of expanded clone.

>few|TRBV6-6|TRBJ1-1|NA
CATSRGITEAFF
TGTGCCACCTCAAGGGGTATCACTGAAGCTTTCTTT
>few|TRBV5-1|TRBJ2-1|NA
CASSLAAGYNEQFF
TGCGCCAGCAGCTTGGCCGCGGGGTACAATGAGCAGTTCTTC
>NA|TRBV9|TRBJ1-1|NA
CASSVGYRYTEAFF
TGTGCCAGCAGCGTAGGTTACCGTTACACTGAAGCTTTCTTT
>NA|TRBV24-1|TRBJ2-3|NA
CATSDPRRGTPDRDTQYF
TGTGCCACCAGTGATCCGCGGAGAGGGACGCCCGATCGGGATACGCAGTATTTT
>many|TRBV12-3/TRBV12-4|TRBJ1-1|NA
CASRGTEAFF
TGTGCCAGCCGGGGCACTGAAGCTTTCTTT
>NA|TRBV5-1|TRBJ2-1|TRBD2
CASSVRPGTSGSGEQFF
TGCGCCAGCAGTGTCCGTCCGGGAACTAGCGGGAGTGGGGAGCAGTTCTTC
>few|TRBV7-8|TRBJ2-1|TRBD2
CASSPRLAGVSF
TGTGCCAGCAGCCCCCGACTAGCGGGGGTGTCCTTC
>NA|TRBV5-1|TRBJ2-3|TRBD2
CASSTGTSGVTDTQYF
TGCGCCAGCAGTACCGGGACTAGCGGTGTCACAGATACGCAGTATTTT
>NA|TRBV20-1|TRBJ2-5|NA
CSAKVVGETQYF
TGCAGTGCTAAAGTGGTTGGGGAGACCCAGTACTTC
>NA|TRBV12-3/TRBV12-4|TRBJ2-2|NA
CASVGVEGIKAGELFF
TGTGCCAGCGTCGGGGTGGAGGGGATAAAGGCCGGGGAGCTGTTTTTT
>NA|TRBV20-1|TRBJ2-2|TRBD2
CSARERGLANTGELFF
TGCAGTGCTAGAGAAAGGGGACTAGCGAACACCGGGGAGCTGTTTTTT
>many|TRBV20-1|TRBJ2-3|NA
CSARVGSEDTQYF
TGCAGTGCTAGAGTTGGTAGCGAGGATACGCAGTATTTT
>NA|TRBV20-1|TRBJ2-2|NA
CSARSRLNTGELFF
TGCAGTGCTAGATCAAGGCTGAACACCGGGGAGCTGTTTTTT
>few|TRBV6-1|TRBJ1-2|NA
CASSKDGFNYGYTF
TGTGCCAGCAGTAAAGACGGTTTCAACTATGGCTACACCTTC
>NA|TRBV10-1|TRBJ2-1|NA
CASSESAGLSYNEQFF
TGCGCCAGCAGTGAGTCGGCAGGGCTCTCCTACAATGAGCAGTTCTTC
>few|TRBV10-3|TRBJ2-7|TRBD2
CAISEREGYEQYF
TGTGCCATCAGTGAGCGGGAGGGCTACGAGCAGTACTTC
>NA|TRBV20-1|TRBJ2-1|TRBD2
CSAREGTSPSYEQFF
TGCAGTGCTAGAGAGGGGACTAGCCCCTCCTATGAGCAGTTCTTC
>few|TRBV20-1|TRBJ2-3|NA
CSARGAGDTQYF
TGCAGTGCTAGAGGAGCTGGGGATACGCAGTATTTT
>few|TRBV20-1|TRBJ2-3|NA
CSSPGHSSTDTQYF
TGCAGTTCGCCGGGACACTCTAGCACAGATACGCAGTATTTT
>NA|TRBV19|TRBJ2-6|NA
CASTVWQGLPYSGANVLTF
TGTGCCAGTACCGTCTGGCAGGGCTTACCATACTCTGGGGCCAACGTCCTGACTTTC
>NA|TRBV27|TRBJ1-4|NA
CASSLFGTVSYEKLFF
TGTGCCAGCAGTTTATTTGGGACCGTGAGTTATGAAAAACTGTTTTTT
>many|TRBV5-1|TRBJ2-7|NA
CASSLEGSYEQYF
TGCGCCAGCAGCTTGGAGGGCTCCTACGAGCAGTACTTC
>NA|TRBV6-2/TRBV6-3|TRBJ2-7|NA
CASRPQPYTYEQYF
TGTGCCAGCAGGCCACAGCCTTACACCTACGAGCAGTACTTC
>few|TRBV12-3/TRBV12-4|TRBJ2-7|NA
CASSSVARPYEQYF
TGTGCCAGCAGTTCGGTAGCGAGGCCCTACGAGCAGTACTTC
>NA|TRBV7-2|TRBJ2-7|NA
CASSLRTVREQYF
TGTGCCAGCAGCTTGCGGACAGTTCGGGAGCAGTACTTC
>NA|TRBV5-6|TRBJ1-6|TRBD1
CASSLGTGPTLHF
TGTGCCAGCAGCTTGGGGACAGGGCCCACCCTCCACTTT
>few|TRBV5-1|TRBJ2-7|TRBD2
CASSLKRLAGEIHEQYF
TGCGCCAGCAGCTTGAAACGGCTAGCGGGAGAGATCCACGAGCAGTACTTC
>many|TRBV12-3/TRBV12-4|TRBJ1-2|NA
CASSLTGRGYTF
TGTGCCAGCAGTTTAACGGGGCGAGGCTACACCTTC
>many|TRBV6-1|TRBJ2-3|TRBD2
CASRPAAGGPGDTQYF
TGTGCCAGCAGACCTGCAGCGGGGGGGCCGGGAGATACGCAGTATTTT